This TCR beta chain is from a study of cytomegalovirus exposure and HLA in healthy donors. Study-level points and caveats: Reports showed the classifier diagnosing cytomegalovirus status with high specificity and sensitivity. The authors listed 150 to 200 TCR beta chains as cytomegalovirus-associated.

TCRdb's table, derived via immunoSEQ multiplex PCR, lists solely in-frame clones and lacks some. This table holds 80,000 to 100,000 clones, approximately 90% found once. Remarks on this clone: Its antigen is not known.

Sequenced material: PBMCs. This receptor was obtained from a man in his thirties or forties in good health and CMV-seronegative.

The CDR3 coding sequence is TGTGCCAGCAGCTCCGACAGGGAAGTCGGGGAGCTGTTTTTT. Translating it yields CASSSDREVGELFF. The chain uses TRBV11-3 and TRBJ2-2; 7 nucleotides align to TRBD1. This CDR3 has 14 residues. The trim removed 4 bases at V and 7 bases at J, leaving 6 bases unmatched. CDR1 is SGHNT and CDR2 is YENEEA in the germline V gene.